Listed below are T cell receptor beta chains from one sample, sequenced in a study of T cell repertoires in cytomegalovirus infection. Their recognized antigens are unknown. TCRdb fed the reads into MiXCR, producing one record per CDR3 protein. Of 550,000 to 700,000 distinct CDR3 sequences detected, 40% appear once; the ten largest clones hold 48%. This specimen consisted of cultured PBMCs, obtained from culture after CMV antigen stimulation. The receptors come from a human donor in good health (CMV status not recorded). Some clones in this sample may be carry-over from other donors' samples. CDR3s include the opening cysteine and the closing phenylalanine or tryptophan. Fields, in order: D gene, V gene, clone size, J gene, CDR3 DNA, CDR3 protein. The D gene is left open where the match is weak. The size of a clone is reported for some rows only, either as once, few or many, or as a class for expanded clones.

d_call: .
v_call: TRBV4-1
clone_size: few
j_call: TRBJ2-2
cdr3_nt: TGCGCCAGCAGCCAAGGTCGGTCGTCCGAGCTGTTTTTT
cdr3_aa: CASSQGRSSELFF

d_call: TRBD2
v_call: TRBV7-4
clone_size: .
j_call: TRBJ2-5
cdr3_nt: TGTGCCAGCAGCTCTACTAGCGGGAGCGTGGAGACCCAGTACTTC
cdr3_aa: CASSSTSGSVETQYF

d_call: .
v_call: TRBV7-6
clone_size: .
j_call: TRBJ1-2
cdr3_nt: TGTGCCAGCAGTATAGTGGATGGCTACACCTTC
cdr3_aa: CASSIVDGYTF

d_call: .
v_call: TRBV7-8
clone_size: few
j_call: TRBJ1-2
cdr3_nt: TGTGCCAGCAGCTTAGTTCGGTCTCAAGGTGGCTATGGCTACACCTTC
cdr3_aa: CASSLVRSQGGYGYTF

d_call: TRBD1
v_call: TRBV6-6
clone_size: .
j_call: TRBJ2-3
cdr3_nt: TGTGCCAGCATGAGGGGACAGGCACGCAATACGCAGTATTTT
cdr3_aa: CASMRGQARNTQYF

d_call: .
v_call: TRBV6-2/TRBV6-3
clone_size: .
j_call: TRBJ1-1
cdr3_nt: TGTGCCAGCAGGTCCGGGCGGAAGGCTTTCTTT
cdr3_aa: CASRSGRKAFF

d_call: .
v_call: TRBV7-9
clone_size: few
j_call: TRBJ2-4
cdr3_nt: TGTGCCAGCAGCCCCCCGGCAGGGCTGGGATTGCCCGACAAAAACATTCAGTACTTC
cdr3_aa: CASSPPAGLGLPDKNIQYF

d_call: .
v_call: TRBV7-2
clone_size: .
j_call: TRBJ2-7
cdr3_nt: TGTGCCAGCAGCGTGAGCCCAGCCTACGAGCAGTACTTC
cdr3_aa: CASSVSPAYEQYF

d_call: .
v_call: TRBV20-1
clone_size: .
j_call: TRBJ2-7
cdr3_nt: TGCAGTGCTAAACCCAGAGGGTCCCACTACGAGCAGTACTTC
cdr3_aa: CSAKPRGSHYEQYF

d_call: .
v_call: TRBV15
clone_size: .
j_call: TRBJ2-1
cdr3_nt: TGTGCCACCAGCCTAAGAGTCCTAGGCGGATTCAATGAGCAGTTCTTC
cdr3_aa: CATSLRVLGGFNEQFF

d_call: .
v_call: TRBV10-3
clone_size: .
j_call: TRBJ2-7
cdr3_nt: TGTGCCATCAGCTCATCGGGGTCCACCTACGAGCAGTACTTC
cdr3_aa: CAISSSGSTYEQYF

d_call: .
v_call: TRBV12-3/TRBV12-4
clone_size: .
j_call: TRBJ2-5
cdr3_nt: TGTGCCAGCAGTCCCGTGACGAAGAGGGCCCAGTACTTC
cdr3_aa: CASSPVTKRAQYF

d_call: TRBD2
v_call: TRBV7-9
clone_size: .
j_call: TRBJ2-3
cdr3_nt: TGTGCCAGCAGCCAATTATATCCGGGACTAGCGGCTGGAGATACGCAGTATTTT
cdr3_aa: CASSQLYPGLAAGDTQYF

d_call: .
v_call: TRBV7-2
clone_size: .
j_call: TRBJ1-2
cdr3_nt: TGTGCCAGCAGCCCCAGGGGACGAGCTAACTATGGCTACACCTTC
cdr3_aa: CASSPRGRANYGYTF

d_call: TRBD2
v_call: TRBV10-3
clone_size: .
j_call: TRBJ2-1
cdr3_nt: TGTGCCATCAGGGAAAGCGGGAGGGCCGGCAATGAGCAGTTCTTC
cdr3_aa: CAIRESGRAGNEQFF

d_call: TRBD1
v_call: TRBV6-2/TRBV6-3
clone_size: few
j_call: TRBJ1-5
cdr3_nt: TGTGCCAGCAGAGACAGGGGGCCCCTTCAGCCCCAGCATTTT
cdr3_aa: CASRDRGPLQPQHF

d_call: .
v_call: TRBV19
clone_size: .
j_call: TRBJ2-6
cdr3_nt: TGTGCCAGTAGATTAAGGGGTGCTGGGGCCAACGTCCTGACTTTC
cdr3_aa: CASRLRGAGANVLTF

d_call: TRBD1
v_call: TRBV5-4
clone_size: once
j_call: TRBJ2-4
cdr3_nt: TGTGCCAGCAGCTTGGATGGGACAGGGGACATTCAGTACTTC
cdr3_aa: CASSLDGTGDIQYF

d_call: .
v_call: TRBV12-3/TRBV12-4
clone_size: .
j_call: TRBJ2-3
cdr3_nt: TGTGCCAGCAGTTTAGCCACAGGGGATACGCAGTATTTT
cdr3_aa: CASSLATGDTQYF

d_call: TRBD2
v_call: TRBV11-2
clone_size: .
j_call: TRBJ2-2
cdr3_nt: TGTGCCAGCAGCCCCGGGGTAGCGGGACTCGGGGAGCTGTTTTTT
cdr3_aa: CASSPGVAGLGELFF

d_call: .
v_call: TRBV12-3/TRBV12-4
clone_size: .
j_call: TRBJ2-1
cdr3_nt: TGTGCCAGCAGTTTAAACCCTACCCCCAATGAGCAGTTCTTC
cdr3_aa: CASSLNPTPNEQFF

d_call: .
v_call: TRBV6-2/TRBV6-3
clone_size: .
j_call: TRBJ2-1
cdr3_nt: TGTGCCAGCACCATCGGCGGCTCCTACAATGAGCAGTTCTTC
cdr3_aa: CASTIGGSYNEQFF

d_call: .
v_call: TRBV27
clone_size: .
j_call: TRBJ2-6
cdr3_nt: TGTGCCAGCAGCTTCGGGAGCTCTGGGGCCAACGTCCTGACTTTC
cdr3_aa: CASSFGSSGANVLTF

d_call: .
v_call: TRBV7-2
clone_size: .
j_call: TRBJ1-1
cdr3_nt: TGTGCCAGCAGCTTCTCAGGGGCCGGCACTGAAGCTTTCTTT
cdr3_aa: CASSFSGAGTEAFF

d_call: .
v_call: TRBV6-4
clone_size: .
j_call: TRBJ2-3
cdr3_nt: TGTGCCAGCAGTGACCGGGCAGGCGGCACAGATACGCAGTATTTT
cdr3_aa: CASSDRAGGTDTQYF

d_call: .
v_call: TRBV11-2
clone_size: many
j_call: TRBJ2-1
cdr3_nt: TGTGCCAGCAGCCGAAACGGGATAATGCAGTTCTTC
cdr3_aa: CASSRNGIMQFF

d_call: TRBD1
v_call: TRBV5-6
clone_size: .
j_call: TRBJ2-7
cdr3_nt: TGTGCCAGCAGCTTGGTGGTTCAGGGGGCGAGCTCCTACGAGCAGTACTTC
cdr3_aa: CASSLVVQGASSYEQYF

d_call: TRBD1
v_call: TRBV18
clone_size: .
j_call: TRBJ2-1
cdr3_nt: TGTGCCAGCTCACCAGGGACAGGGGAGCATGAGCAGTTCTTC
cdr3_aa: CASSPGTGEHEQFF

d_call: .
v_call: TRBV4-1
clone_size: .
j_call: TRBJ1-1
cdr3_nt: TGCGCCAGCAGCCAAGTTTGGGCAAGACACACTGAAGCTTTCTTT
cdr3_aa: CASSQVWARHTEAFF

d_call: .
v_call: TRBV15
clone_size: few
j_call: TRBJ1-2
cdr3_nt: TGTGCCACCACGAGGGCAGGGGCCAATAGTGGCTACACCTTC
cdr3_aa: CATTRAGANSGYTF

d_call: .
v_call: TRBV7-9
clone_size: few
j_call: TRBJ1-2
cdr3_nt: TGTGCCAGCAGCTTATATAAGGGTGGCGCCTATGGCTACACCTTC
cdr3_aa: CASSLYKGGAYGYTF

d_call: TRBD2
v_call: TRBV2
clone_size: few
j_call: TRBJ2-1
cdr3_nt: TGTGCCAGCACCCTACTAGCGGGAGACAATGAGCAGTTCTTC
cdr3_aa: CASTLLAGDNEQFF

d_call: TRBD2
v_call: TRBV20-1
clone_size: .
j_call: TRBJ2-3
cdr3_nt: TGCAGTGCGGGTTCTAGCGGGGGGGCGTCAGATACGCAGTATTTT
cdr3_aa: CSAGSSGGASDTQYF

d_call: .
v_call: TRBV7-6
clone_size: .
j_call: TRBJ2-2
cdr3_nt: TGTGCCAGCAGCTTAGCCCAGGGATGGGACACCGGGGAGCTGTTTTTT
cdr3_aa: CASSLAQGWDTGELFF

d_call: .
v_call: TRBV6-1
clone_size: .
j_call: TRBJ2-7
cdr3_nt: TGTGCCAGCAGTAGGAAGGGCGAGCAGTACTTC
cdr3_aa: CASSRKGEQYF

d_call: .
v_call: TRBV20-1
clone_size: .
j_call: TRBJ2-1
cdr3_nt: TGCAGTGCTAGTTGGGGTTATGAGCAGTTCTTC
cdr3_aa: CSASWGYEQFF

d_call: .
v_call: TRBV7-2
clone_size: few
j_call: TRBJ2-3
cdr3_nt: TGTGCCAGCAGCTTACAGGTTTCAGATACGCAGTATTTT
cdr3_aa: CASSLQVSDTQYF

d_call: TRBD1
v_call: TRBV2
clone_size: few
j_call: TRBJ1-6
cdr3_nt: TGTGCCAGCAAAGGGGACAGGGGCGACCTAAAAGGGTCACCCCTCCACTTT
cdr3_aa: CASKGDRGDLKGSPLHF

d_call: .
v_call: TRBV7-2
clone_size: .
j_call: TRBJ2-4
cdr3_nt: TGTGCCAGCAGCTTAGAGAGAGGGGAAGACATTCAGTACTTC
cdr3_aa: CASSLERGEDIQYF

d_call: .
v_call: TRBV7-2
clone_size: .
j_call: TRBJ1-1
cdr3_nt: TGTGCCAGCAGCAGCACAGGCCGTCCTGAAGCTTTCTTT
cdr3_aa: CASSSTGRPEAFF

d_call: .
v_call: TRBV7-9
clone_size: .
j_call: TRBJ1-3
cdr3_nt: TGTGCCAGCGTTGGGGGGTCTGGAAACACCATATATTTT
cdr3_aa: CASVGGSGNTIYF

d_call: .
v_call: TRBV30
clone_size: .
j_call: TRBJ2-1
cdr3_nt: TGTGCCTGGAGTACGGGGAACTACAATGAGCAGTTCTTC
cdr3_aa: CAWSTGNYNEQFF

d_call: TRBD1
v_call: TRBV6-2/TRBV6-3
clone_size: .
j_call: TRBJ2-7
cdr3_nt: TGTGCCAGCAGTTACTCCCCGGGACAGGATGAAAGGCCCTACGAGCAGTACTTC
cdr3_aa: CASSYSPGQDERPYEQYF

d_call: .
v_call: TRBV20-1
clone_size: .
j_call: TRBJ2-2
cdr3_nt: TGCAGTGCTAGAGAGCCTAGCGCTGCCACCGGGGAGCTGTTTTTT
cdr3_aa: CSAREPSAATGELFF

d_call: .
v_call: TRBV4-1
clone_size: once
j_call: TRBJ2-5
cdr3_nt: TGCGCCAGCAGCCAAGAGTCGTGGGGGACCCAGTACTTC
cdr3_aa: CASSQESWGTQYF

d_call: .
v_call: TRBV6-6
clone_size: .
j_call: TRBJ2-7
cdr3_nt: TGTGCCAGCAGCAGGTCTGGTATCCACGAGCAGTACTTC
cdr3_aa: CASSRSGIHEQYF

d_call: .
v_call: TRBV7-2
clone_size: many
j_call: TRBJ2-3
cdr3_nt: TGTGCCAGCAGACCCCAACAACGAGATACGCAGTATTTT
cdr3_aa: CASRPQQRDTQYF

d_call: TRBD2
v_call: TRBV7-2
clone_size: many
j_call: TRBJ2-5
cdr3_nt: TGTGCCAGCAGCCGCGGGAGGTCCCAAGAGACCCAGTACTTC
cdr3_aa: CASSRGRSQETQYF

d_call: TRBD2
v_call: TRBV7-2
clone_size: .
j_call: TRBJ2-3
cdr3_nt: TGTGCCAGCAGACGCACTAGCGGGGTTCCAGATACGCAGTATTTT
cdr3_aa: CASRRTSGVPDTQYF

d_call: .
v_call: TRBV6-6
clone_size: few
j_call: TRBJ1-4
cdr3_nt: TGTGCCAGCAGTTACAGTAGAGGGAGTGAAAAACTGTTTTTT
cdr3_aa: CASSYSRGSEKLFF

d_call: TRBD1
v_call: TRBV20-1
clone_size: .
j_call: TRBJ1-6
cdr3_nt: TGCAGTGCTATCAGAAACAGGGGGTATAATTCACCCCTCCACTTT
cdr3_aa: CSAIRNRGYNSPLHF

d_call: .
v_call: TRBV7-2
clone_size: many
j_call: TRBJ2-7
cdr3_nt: TGTGCCAGCAGGTCGGGCGGTTCCTACGAGCAGTACTTC
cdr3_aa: CASRSGGSYEQYF

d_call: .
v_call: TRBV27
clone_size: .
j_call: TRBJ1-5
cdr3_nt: TGTGCCAGCAGGCGCGGGGGGGAAGGTCAGCCCCAGCATTTT
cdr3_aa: CASRRGGEGQPQHF

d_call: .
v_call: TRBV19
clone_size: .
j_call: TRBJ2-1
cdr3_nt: TGTGCCAGTAGTATAGGGGGTACTGCCCGAAATGAGCAGTTCTTC
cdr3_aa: CASSIGGTARNEQFF